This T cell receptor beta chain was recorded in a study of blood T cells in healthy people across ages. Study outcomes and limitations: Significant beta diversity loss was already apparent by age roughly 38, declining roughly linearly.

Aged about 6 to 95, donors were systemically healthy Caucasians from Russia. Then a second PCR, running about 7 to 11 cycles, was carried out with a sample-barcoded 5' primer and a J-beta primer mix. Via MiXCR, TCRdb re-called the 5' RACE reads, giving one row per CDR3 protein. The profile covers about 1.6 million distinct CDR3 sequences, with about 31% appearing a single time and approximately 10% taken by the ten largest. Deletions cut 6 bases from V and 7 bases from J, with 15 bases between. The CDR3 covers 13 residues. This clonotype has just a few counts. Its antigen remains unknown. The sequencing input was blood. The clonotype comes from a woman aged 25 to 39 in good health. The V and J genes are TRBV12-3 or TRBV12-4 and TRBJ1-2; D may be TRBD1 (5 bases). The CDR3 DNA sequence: TGTGCCAGCAGGCGGCATGGGGGGGGTGGCTACACCTTC. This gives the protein CASRRHGGGGYTF.